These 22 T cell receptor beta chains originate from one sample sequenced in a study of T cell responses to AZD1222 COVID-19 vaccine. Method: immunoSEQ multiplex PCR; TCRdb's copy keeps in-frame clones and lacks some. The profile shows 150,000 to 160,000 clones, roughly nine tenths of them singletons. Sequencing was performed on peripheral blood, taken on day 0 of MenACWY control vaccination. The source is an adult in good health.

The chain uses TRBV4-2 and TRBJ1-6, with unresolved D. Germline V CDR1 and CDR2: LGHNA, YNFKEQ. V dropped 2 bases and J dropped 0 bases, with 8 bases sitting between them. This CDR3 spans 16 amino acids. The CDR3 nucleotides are TGTGCCAGCAGCCAAAAGGTGGGCTCCTATAATTCACCCCTCCACTTT. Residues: CASSQKVGSYNSPLHF.

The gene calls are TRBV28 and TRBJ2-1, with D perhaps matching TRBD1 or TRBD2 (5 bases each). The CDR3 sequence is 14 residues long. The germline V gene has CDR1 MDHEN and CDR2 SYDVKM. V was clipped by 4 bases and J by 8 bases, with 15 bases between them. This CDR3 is CASSSQGRTDEQFF. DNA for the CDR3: TGTGCCAGCAGTTCGCAGGGACGGACGGATGAGCAGTTCTTC.

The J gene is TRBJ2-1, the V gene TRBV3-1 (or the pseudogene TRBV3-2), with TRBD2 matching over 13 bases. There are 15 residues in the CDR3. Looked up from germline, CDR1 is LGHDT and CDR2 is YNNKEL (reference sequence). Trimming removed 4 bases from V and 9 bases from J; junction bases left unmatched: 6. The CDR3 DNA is TGTGCCAGCAGCCCCCGGACTAGCGGGAGTACTGAGCAGTTCTTC. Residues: CASSPRTSGSTEQFF.

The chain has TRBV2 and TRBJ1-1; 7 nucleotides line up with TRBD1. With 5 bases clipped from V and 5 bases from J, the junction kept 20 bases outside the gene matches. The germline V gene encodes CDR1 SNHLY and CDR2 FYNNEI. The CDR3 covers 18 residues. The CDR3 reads CASSLPRETGYSRTEAFF. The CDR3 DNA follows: TGTGCCAGCAGTTTACCCCGAGAGACAGGGTATAGTAGGACTGAAGCTTTCTTT.

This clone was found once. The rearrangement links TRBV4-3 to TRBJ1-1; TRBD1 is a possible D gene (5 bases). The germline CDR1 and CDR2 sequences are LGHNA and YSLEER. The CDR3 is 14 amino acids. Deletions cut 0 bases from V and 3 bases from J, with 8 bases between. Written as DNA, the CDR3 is TGCGCCAGCAGCCAAGACAGGGAGGACACTGAAGCTTTCTTT. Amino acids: CASSQDREDTEAFF.

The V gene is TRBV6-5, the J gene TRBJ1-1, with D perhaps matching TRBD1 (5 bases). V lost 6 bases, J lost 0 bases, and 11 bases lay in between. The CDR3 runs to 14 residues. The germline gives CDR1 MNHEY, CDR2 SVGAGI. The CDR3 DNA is TGTGCCAGCAGCCCGACAGCGTTGAACACTGAAGCTTTCTTT. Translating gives CASSPTALNTEAFF.

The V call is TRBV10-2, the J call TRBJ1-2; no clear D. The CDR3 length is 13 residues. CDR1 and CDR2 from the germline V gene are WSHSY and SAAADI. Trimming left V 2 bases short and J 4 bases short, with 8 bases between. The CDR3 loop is CASSEAGIYGYTF. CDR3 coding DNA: TGCGCCAGCAGTGAGGCGGGTATCTATGGCTACACCTTC.

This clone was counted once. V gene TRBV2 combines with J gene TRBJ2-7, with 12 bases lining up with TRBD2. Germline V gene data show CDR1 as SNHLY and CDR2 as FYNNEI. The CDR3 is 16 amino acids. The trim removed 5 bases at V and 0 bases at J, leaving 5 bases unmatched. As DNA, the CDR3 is TGTGCCAGCAGTAGCACTAGCGGGAGGACCTCCTACGAGCAGTACTTC. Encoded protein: CASSSTSGRTSYEQYF.

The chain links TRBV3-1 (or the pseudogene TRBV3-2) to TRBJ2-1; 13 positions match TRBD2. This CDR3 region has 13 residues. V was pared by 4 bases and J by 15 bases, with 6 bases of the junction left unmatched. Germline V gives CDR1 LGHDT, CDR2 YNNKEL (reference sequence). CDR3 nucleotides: TGTGCCAGCAGCCCCCCGGGACTAGCGGGGTGGTTCTTC. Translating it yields CASSPPGLAGWFF.

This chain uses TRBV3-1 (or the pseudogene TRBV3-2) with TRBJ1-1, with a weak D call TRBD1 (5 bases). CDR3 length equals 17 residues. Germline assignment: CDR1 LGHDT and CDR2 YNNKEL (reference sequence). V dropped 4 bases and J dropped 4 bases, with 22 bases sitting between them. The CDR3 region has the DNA TGTGCCAGCAGCCCCTCCCGGGGCCCGCGGTGGGGCACTGAAGCTTTCTTT. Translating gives CASSPSRGPRWGTEAFF.

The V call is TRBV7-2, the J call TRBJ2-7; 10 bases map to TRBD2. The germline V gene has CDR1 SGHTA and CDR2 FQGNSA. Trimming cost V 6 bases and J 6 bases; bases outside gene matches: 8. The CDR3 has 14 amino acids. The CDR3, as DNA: TGTGCCAGCAGTTTTAGCGGGGGGCAGGGCGAGCAGTACGTC. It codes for CASSFSGGQGEQYV.

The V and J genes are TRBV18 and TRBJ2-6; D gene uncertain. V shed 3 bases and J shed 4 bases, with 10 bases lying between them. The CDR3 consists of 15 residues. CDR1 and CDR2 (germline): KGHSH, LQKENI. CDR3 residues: CASSPVDLGANVLTF. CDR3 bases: TGTGCCAGCTCACCTGTAGATCTGGGGGCCAACGTCCTGACTTTC.

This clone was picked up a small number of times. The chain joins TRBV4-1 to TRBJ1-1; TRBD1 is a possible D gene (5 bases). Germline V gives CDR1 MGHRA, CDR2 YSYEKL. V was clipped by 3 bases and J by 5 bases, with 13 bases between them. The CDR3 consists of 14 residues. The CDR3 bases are TGCGCCAGCAGCCAGACTGGGGGAAGAACTGAAGCTTTCTTT. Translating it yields CASSQTGGRTEAFF.

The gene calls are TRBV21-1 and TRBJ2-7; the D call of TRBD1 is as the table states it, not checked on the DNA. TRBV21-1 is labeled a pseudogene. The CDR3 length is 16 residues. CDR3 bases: TGTGCCAGCAGCAAACGAAGGACAGGGGGGGATTACGAGCAGTACGTC. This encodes CASSKRRTGGDYEQYV.

The CDR3 spells CASSYPRDPGRINTGELFF. The CDR3, as DNA: TGCGCCAGCAGCTACCCACGGGACCCGGGACGCATAAACACCGGGGAGCTGTTTTTT. V usage is TRBV5-1 and J usage is TRBJ2-2; D assignment may be TRBD1 or TRBD2 (5 bases each). Trimming removed 3 bases at V and 2 bases at J, with 23 bases between. CDR1 is SGHRS, CDR2 YFSETQ, per germline. This CDR3 has 19 amino acids.

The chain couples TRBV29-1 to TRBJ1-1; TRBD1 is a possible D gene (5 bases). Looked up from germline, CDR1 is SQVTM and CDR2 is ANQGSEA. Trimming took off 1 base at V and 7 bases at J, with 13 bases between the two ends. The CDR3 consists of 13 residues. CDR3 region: CSVEGRDGSEAFF. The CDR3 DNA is TGCAGCGTTGAAGGCAGGGACGGTAGTGAAGCTTTCTTT. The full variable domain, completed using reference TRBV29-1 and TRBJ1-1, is SAVISQKPSRDICQRGTSLTIQCQVDSQVTMMFWYRQQPGQSLTLIATANQGSEATYESGFVIDKFPISRPNLTFSTLTVSNMSPEDSSIYLCSVEGRDGSEAFFGQGTRLTVV.

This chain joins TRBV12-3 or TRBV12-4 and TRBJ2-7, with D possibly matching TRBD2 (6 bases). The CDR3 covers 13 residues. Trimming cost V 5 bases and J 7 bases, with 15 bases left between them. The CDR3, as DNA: TGTGCCAGCAGTATCGGGACTGTGGGGGAGCAGTACTTC. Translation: CASSIGTVGEQYF.

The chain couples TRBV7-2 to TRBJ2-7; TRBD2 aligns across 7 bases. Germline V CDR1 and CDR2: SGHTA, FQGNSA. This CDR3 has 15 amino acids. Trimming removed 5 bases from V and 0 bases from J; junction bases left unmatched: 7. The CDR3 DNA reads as TGTGCCAGCAGCCCAGCGGGACTCAGCTCCTACGAGCAGTACTTC. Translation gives CASSPAGLSSYEQYF.

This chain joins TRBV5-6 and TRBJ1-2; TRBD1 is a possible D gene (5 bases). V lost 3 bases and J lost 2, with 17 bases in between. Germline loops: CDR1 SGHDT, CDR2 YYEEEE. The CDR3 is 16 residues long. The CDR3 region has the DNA TGTGCCAGCAGCTATACTCGGGCAGGGCGGAACTATGGCTACACCTTC. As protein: CASSYTRAGRNYGYTF.

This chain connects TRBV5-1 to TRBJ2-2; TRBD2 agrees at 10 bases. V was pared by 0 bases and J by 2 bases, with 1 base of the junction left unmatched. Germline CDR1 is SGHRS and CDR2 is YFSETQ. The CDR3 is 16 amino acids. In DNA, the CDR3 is TGCGCCAGCAGCTTGGTAGCGGGGGGTAACACCGGGGAGCTGTTTTTT. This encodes CASSLVAGGNTGELFF.

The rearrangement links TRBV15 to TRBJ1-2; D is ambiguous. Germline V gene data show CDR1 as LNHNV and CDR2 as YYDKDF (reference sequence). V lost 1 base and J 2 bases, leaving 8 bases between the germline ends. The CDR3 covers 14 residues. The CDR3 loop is CATSRVRENYGYTF. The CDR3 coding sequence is TGTGCCACCAGCAGAGTCCGCGAGAACTATGGCTACACCTTC. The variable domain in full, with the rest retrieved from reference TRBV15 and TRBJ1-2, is DAMVIQNPRYQVTQFGKPVTLSCSQTLNHNVMYWYQQKSSQAPKLLFHYYDKDFNNEADTPDNFQSRRPNTSFCFLDIRSPGLGDTAMYLCATSRVRENYGYTFGSGTRLTVV.

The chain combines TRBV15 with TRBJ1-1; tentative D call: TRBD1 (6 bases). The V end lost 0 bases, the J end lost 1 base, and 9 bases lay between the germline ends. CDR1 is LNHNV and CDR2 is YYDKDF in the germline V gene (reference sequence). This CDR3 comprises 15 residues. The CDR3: CATSREEDRNTEAFF. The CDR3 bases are TGTGCCACCAGCAGAGAGGAGGACAGGAACACTGAAGCTTTCTTT.